This TCR beta chain was captured in a study of T cell repertoires in cytomegalovirus infection. In this sample, this clonotype turned up many times. Its specificity is not known. Study results and limitations: Identification of carriers of CMV plus the relevant HLA was performed using cumulative public TCR beta family frequency. HLA-C-restricted CMV clonotypes gave the most frequent clonotype in two of eight donors.

From germline, CDR1 is MDHEN and CDR2 SYDVKM. The CDR3 loop spans 14 amino acids. V dropped 3 bases and J dropped 7; count of bases not matched to a gene: 7. Using its own MiXCR run on the reads, TCRdb lists one record per CDR3 protein. The top ten hold over 9% of the sample, which has roughly 130,000 distinct CDR3 sequences, less than 9.5% seen once. The sequence was collected from a human donor in good health (CMV status not recorded). Some clones in this sample may be carry-over from other donors' samples. Sequenced: PBMCs. The V call is TRBV28, the J call TRBJ2-7, with 9 bases identical to TRBD1. CDR3 sequence reads: CASSFPDRGGEQYF. The CDR3 DNA reads as TGTGCCAGCAGTTTCCCGGACAGGGGCGGGGAGCAGTACTTC.